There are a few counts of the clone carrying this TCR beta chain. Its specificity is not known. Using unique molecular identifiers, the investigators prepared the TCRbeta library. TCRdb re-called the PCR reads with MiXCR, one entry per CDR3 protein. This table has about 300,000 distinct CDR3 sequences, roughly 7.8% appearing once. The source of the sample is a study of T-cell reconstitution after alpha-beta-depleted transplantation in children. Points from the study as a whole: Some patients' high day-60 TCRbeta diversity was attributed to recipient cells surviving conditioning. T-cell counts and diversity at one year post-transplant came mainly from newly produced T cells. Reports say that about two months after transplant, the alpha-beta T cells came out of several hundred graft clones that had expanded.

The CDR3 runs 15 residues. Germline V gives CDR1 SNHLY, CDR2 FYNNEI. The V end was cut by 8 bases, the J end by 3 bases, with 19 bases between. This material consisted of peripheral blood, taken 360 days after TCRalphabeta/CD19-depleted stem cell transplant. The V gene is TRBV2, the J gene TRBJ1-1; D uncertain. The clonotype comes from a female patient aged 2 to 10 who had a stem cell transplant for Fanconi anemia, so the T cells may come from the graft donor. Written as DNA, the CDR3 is TGTGCCAGCGGCATTCCGAAGGGATGGGACACTGAAGCTTTCTTT. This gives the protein CASGIPKGWDTEAFF.